The entry that follows covers one T cell receptor (beta chain) sequence. Its antigen is unidentified. Distinct nucleotide sequences in the sample also encode this CDR3. This entry comes from a study of T cell responses to AZD1222 COVID-19 vaccine. Background on the study: Some second doses came at about 4 weeks and others at about 12 weeks; these were pooled. Study findings and constraints: Rises in breadth and depth of Spike-specific TCRs came after two AZD1222 doses.

Method: immunoSEQ multiplex PCR; TCRdb's copy keeps in-frame clones and lacks some. This sample yields some 130,000 clones, of which over 75% are seen a single time; approximately 20% belongs to the top ten. CDR3 size: 15 residues. Trimming took 2 bases from V and 0 from J, leaving 8 bases between them. From germline, CDR1 is KGHSH and CDR2 LQKENI. The TCR was taken from an adult in good health. The input for sequencing was peripheral blood, taken on day 0 of AZD1222 vaccination. This chain connects TRBV18 to TRBJ1-3; D unresolved. This CDR3 is CASSPGQYSGNTIYF. The CDR3 DNA reads as TGTGCCAGCTCACCAGGGCAGTACTCTGGAAACACCATATATTTT. The whole variable domain, filled in from reference TRBV18 and TRBJ1-3, reads NAGVMQNPRHLVRRRGQEARLRCSPMKGHSHVYWYRQLPEEGLKFMVYLQKENIIDESGMPKERFSAEFPKEGPSILRIQQVVRGDSAAYFCASSPGQYSGNTIYFGEGSWLTVV.